This T cell receptor beta chain was identified during a study of blood T cell repertoires in COVID-19. The V gene end was trimmed by 6 bases and the J gene end by 4 bases; junction bases not matched to a gene: 9. CDR1 MNHEY and CDR2 SVGAGI come from the germline V gene. This CDR3 region has 15 residues. Authors' analysis steps: Estimated nucleated cell counts came from reference gene primer amplification. Profiling relied on immunoSEQ multiplex PCR, and the TCRdb table lists in-frame clones only, not all of them. V and J calls and clone size come straight from that table; D and trimming were deduced from the DNA. The repertoire consists of under 250,000 clones, with 80% to 85% occurring once and the leading ten covering around 2.7%.

J is TRBJ2-1 and V is TRBV6-5, with 7 bases matching TRBD1. The TCR was taken from a woman aged 30 to 39 who had recovered from COVID-19. Sequencing was performed on peripheral blood. CDR3 DNA sequence: TGTGCCAGCAGGATCCCCGGGACAGATTACAATGAGCAGTTCTTC. Amino acids: CASRIPGTDYNEQFF.